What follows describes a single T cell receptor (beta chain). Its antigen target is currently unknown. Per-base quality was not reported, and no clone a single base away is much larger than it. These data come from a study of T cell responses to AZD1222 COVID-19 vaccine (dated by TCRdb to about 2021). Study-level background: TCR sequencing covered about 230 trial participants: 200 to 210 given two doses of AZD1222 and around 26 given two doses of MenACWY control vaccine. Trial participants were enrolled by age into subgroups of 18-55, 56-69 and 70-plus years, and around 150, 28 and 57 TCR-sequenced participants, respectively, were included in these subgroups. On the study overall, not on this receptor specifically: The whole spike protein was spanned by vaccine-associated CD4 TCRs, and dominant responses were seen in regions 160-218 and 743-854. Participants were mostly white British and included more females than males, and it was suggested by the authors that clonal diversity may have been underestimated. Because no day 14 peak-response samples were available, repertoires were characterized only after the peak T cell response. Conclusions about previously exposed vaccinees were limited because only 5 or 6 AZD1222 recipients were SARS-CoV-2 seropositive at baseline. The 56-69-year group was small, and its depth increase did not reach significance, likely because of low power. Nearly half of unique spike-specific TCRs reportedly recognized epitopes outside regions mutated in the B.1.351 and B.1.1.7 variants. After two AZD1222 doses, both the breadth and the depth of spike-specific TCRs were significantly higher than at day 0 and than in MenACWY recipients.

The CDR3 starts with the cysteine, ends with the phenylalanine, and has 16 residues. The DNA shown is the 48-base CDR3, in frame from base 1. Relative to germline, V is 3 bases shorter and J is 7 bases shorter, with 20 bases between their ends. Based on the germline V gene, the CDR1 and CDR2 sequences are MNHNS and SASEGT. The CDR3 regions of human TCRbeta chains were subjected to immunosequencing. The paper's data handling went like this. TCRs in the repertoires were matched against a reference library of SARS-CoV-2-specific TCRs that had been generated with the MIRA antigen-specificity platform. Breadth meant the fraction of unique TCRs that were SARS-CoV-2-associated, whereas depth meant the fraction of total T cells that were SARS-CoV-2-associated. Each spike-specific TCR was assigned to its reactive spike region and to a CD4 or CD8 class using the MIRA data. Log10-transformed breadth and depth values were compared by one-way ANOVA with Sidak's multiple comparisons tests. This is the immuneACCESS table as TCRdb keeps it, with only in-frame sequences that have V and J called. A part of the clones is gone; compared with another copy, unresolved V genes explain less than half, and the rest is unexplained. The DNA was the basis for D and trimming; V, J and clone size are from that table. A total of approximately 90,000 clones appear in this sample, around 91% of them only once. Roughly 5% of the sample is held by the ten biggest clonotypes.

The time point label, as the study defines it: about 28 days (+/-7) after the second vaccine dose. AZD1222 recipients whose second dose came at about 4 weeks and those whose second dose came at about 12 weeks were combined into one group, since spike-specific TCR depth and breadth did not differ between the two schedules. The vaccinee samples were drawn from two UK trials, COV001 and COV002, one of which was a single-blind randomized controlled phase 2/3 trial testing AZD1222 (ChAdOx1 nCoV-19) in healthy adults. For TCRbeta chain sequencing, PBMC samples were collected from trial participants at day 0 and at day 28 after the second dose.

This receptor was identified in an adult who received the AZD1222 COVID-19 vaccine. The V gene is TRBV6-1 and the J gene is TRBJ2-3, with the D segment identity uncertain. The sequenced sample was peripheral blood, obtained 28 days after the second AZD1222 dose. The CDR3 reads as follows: CASSDILKKESNTQYF. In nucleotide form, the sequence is TGTGCCAGCAGTGACATACTAAAGAAGGAGTCAAATACGCAGTATTTT.